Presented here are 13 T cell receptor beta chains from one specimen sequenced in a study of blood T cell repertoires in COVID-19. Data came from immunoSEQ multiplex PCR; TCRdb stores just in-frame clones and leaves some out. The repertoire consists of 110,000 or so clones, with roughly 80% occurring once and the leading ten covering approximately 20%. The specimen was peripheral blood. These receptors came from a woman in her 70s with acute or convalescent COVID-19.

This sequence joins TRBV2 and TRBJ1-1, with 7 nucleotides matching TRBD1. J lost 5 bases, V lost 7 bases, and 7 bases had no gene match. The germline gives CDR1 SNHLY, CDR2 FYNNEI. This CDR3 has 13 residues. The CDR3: CASTTGEGTEAFF. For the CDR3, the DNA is TGTGCCAGCACCACAGGGGAAGGAACTGAAGCTTTCTTT.

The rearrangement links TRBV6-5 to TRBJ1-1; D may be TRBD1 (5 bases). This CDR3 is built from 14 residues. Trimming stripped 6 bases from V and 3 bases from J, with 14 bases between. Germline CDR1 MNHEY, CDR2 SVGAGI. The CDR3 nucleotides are TGTGCCAGCAGGAATACAGGAGACTACACTGAAGCTTTCTTT. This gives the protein CASRNTGDYTEAFF.

CDR3: CAWSPGNTQYF. CDR3 coding DNA: TGTGCCTGGAGTCCAGGAAATACGCAGTATTTT. This sequence joins TRBV30 and TRBJ2-3, with no clear D. Deletions cut 2 bases from V and 7 bases from J, with 7 bases between. Germline assignment: CDR1 GTSNPN and CDR2 SVGIG (reference sequence). The length of the CDR3 is 11 residues.

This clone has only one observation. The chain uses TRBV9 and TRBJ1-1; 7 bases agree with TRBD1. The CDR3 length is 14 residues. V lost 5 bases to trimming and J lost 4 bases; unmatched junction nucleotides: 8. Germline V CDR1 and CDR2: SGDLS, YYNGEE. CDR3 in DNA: TGTGCCAGCAGTGGAAGGGGGCGTTTCACTGAAGCTTTCTTT. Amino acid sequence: CASSGRGRFTEAFF.

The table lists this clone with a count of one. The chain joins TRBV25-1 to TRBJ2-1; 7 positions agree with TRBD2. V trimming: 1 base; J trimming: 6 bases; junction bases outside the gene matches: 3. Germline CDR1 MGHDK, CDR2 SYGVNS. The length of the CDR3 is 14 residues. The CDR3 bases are TGTGCCAGCAGTGAATGGGCTAGCGGCAATGAGCAGTTCTTC. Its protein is CASSEWASGNEQFF.

In DNA, the CDR3 is TGCAGCGCACAGGACAGGGGAGGGAGCACAGATACGCAGTATTTT. It is translated as CSAQDRGGSTDTQYF. The chain couples TRBV29-1 to TRBJ2-3; 9 positions match TRBD1. This CDR3 region has 15 residues. V lost 7 bases and J lost 0; bases outside the gene matches: 8. Germline V gene lookup returns CDR1 SQVTM and CDR2 ANQGSEA.

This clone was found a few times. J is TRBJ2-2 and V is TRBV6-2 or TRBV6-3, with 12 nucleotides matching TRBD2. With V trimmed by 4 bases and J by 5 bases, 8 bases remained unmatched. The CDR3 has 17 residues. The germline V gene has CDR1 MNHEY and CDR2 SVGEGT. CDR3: CASSSLSTSGGTGELFF. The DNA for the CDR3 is TGTGCCAGCAGTTCCCTTTCGACTAGCGGGGGAACCGGGGAGCTGTTTTTT.

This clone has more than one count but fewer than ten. CDR3 protein: CASSSVNTGELFF. The CDR3 region has the DNA TGTGCCAGCAGCTCAGTGAACACCGGGGAGCTGTTTTTT. The V call is TRBV7-9, the J call TRBJ2-2; D is unresolved. CDR3 size: 13 residues. Germline V gene data show CDR1 as SEHNR and CDR2 as FQNEAQ (reference sequence). Trimming stripped 4 bases from V and 1 base from J, with 4 bases between.

In DNA, the CDR3 is TGCGCCAGCAGGGACCGACTAGCGCCCAGTGAGCAGTTCTTC. This gives the protein CASRDRLAPSEQFF. J is TRBJ2-1 and V is TRBV10-2; 8 bases match TRBD2. The length of the CDR3 is 14 residues. The ends lost 6 bases at V and 9 bases at J; junction bases unmatched: 10. The germline V gene encodes CDR1 WSHSY and CDR2 SAAADI.

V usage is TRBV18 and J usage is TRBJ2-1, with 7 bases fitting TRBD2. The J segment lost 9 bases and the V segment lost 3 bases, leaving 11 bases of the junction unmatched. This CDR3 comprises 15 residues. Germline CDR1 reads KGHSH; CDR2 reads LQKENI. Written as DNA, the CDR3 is TGTGCCAGCTCACCCTTCGCTAGCGGACTCGGTGAGCAGTTCTTC. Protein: CASSPFASGLGEQFF.

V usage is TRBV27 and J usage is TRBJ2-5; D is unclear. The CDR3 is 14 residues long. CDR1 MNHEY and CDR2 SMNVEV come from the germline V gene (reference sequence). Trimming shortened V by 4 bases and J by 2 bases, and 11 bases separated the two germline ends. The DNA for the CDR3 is TGTGCCAGCAGTTCCCGTCGTTATCAAGAGACCCAGTACTTC. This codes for CASSSRRYQETQYF.

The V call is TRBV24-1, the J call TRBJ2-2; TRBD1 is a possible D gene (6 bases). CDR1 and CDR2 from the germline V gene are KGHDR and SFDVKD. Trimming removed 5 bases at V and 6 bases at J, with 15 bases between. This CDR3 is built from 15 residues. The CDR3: CATSVPSGVPGELFF. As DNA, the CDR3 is TGTGCCACCAGTGTCCCGTCAGGGGTCCCCGGGGAGCTGTTTTTT.

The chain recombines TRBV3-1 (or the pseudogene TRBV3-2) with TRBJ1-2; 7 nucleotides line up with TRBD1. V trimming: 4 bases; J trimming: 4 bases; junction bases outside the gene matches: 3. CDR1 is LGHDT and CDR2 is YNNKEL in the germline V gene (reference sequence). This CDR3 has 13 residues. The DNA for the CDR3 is TGTGCCAGCAGCCCCGGGACAGCCTATGGCTACACCTTC. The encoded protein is CASSPGTAYGYTF.